The sample holds many counts of the clone carrying this TCR beta chain. Researchers took RNA transcripts and amplified TCR beta CDR3 regions from them. RT-PCR was first run with HTBI primers, then multiplex PCR in a second round. Each CDR3 protein is one row after TCRdb ran MiXCR on the multiplex PCR reads. The repertoire consists of more than 1,000,000 distinct CDR3 sequences, with roughly two fifths occurring once and the leading ten covering around 10%. The data were obtained in a study of Graves' ophthalmopathy and Graves' hyperthyroidism. Participants with hyperthyroidism, aged 18 to 65, were newly diagnosed with under 2 months' duration. Exclusion covered patients with other autoimmune diseases or uncontrolled infections (as well as pregnancy or lactation). CDR1 is SGDLS, CDR2 YYNGEE, per germline. The CDR3 contains 14 residues. V was pared by 3 bases and J by 4 bases, with 10 bases between.

The sequence derives from an adult man with Graves' hyperthyroidism. The rearrangement joins TRBV9 to TRBJ2-2, with a weak D call TRBD1 (5 bases). The sequenced sample was peripheral blood or thyroid tissue (not recorded which). CDR3 DNA: TGTGCCAGCAGCGCACGACAGTCCACCGGGGAGCTGTTTTTT. Amino acids: CASSARQSTGELFF.